A selection of T cell receptor beta chains follows, all from one sample in a study of CD8 T cells in Susac syndrome. A single record per CDR3 protein comes from TCRdb applying MiXCR to the immunoSEQ multiplex PCR reads. The profile shows 130,000 to 150,000 distinct CDR3 sequences, around 94% of them singletons. Sequenced sample: CD4+ T cells from PBMCs. The source of these receptors is a human donor in good health. The CDR3 runs from the conserved cysteine through the conserved F or W. A D gene is named only where the DNA matches it firmly. Clone size is not always given. Where it is, it says once, few, many or a class for expanded clones.

v_gene	j_gene	abundance	d_gene	CDR3aa	CDR3nt
TRBV19	TRBJ2-1	NA	TRBD2	CASSRDYISYNEQFF	TGTGCCAGTAGCCGGGACTACATCTCCTACAATGAGCAGTTCTTC
TRBV5-6	TRBJ2-7	NA	NA	CASNLVGWTDEQYF	TGTGCCAGCAACCTCGTCGGGTGGACGGACGAGCAGTACTTC
TRBV19	TRBJ1-2	NA	NA	CASSTGHYGYTF	TGTGCCAGTAGTACCGGACACTATGGCTACACCTTC
TRBV11-2	TRBJ1-2	once	NA	CASSSGRGYTF	TGTGCCAGCAGCTCGGGGAGGGGCTACACCTTC
TRBV20-1	TRBJ2-3	NA	TRBD2	CSAAAGGFTDTQYF	TGCAGTGCAGCAGCGGGAGGGTTCACAGATACGCAGTATTTT
TRBV11-2	TRBJ1-3	NA	NA	CASTPQRGLSRNTIYF	TGTGCCAGCACTCCCCAAAGGGGGTTGAGTCGAAACACCATATATTTT
TRBV12-3/TRBV12-4	TRBJ2-7	NA	NA	CASSSGYEQYF	TGTGCCAGCAGTTCGGGCTACGAGCAGTACTTC
TRBV18	TRBJ2-1	NA	NA	CASSPPIPSRNNEQFF	TGTGCCAGCTCACCTCCAATACCATCAAGGAACAATGAGCAGTTCTTC
TRBV10-3	TRBJ2-7	NA	TRBD1	CAIRKQGYEQYF	TGTGCCATCAGAAAACAGGGGTACGAGCAGTACTTC
TRBV7-3	TRBJ2-1	NA	NA	CASSSRGSSGNYNEQFF	TGTGCCAGCAGCTCACGTGGATCGAGCGGAAACTACAATGAGCAGTTCTTC
TRBV5-6	TRBJ1-5	NA	NA	CASSLQTEPWGPQHF	TGTGCCAGCAGCTTGCAGACAGAGCCCTGGGGGCCCCAGCATTTT
TRBV10-3	TRBJ2-1	once	NA	CAITYSAVYNEQFF	TGTGCCATCACCTACTCGGCTGTCTACAATGAGCAGTTCTTC
TRBV4-1	TRBJ1-2	few	TRBD1	CASSQDRGPYGYTF	TGCGCCAGCAGCCAAGACAGGGGGCCCTATGGCTACACCTTC
TRBV16	TRBJ1-1	NA	NA	CASSRQRMNTEAFF	TGTGCCAGCAGCCGCCAACGCATGAACACTGAAGCTTTCTTT
TRBV5-1	TRBJ2-3	NA	NA	CASSSGLTTDTQYF	TGCGCCAGCAGCTCGGGACTCACCACTGATACGCAGTATTTT
TRBV7-3	TRBJ2-7	NA	NA	CASSLMQGSYEQYF	TGTGCCAGCAGCTTAATGCAGGGTTCCTACGAGCAGTACTTC
TRBV30	TRBJ2-1	NA	TRBD2	CAWSREREGYNEQFF	TGTGCCTGGAGTAGGGAGCGGGAGGGTTACAATGAGCAGTTCTTC
TRBV20-1	TRBJ2-3	NA	TRBD2	CSARPSGRAVDTQYF	TGCAGTGCTAGGCCTAGCGGGAGGGCCGTAGATACGCAGTATTTT
TRBV3-1	TRBJ2-3	NA	NA	CASSSRRRQITDTQYF	TGTGCCAGCAGCTCCCGCCGGCGCCAGATCACAGATACGCAGTATTTT
TRBV12-3/TRBV12-4	TRBJ1-4	NA	NA	CASSLKRKGPSGLFF	TGTGCCAGCAGTCTCAAAAGAAAGGGGCCGTCAGGTCTGTTTTTT
TRBV20-1	TRBJ2-3	NA	TRBD2	CSATSGRATDTQYF	TGCAGTGCTACTAGCGGGAGGGCCACAGATACGCAGTATTTT
TRBV6-1	TRBJ1-2	once	NA	CASSDTGIDGYTF	TGTGCCAGCAGTGACACAGGGATAGATGGCTACACCTTC
TRBV2	TRBJ2-2	once	TRBD1	CASSESPGGFTGELFF	TGTGCCAGCAGTGAATCGCCAGGGGGTTTTACCGGGGAGCTGTTTTTT
TRBV12-3/TRBV12-4	TRBJ2-7	few	NA	CASSPRGSYEQYF	TGTGCCAGCAGCCCTCGGGGGAGCTACGAGCAGTACTTC
TRBV24-1	TRBJ2-2	NA	NA	CATSDDRRYTGELFF	TGTGCCACCAGTGATGATAGGCGGTACACCGGGGAGCTGTTTTTT
TRBV10-3	TRBJ2-7	NA	TRBD1	CAISDGTGTYEQYF	TGTGCCATCAGTGACGGGACAGGGACCTACGAGCAGTACTTC
TRBV5-6	TRBJ2-5	NA	NA	CASSLGGDIQETQYF	TGTGCCAGCAGCTTGGGGGGGGACATTCAAGAGACCCAGTACTTC
TRBV29-1	TRBJ1-2	NA	NA	CSVENQFGGYTF	TGCAGCGTTGAAAACCAATTCGGGGGCTACACCTTC
TRBV12-3/TRBV12-4	TRBJ2-7	NA	TRBD2	CASSSSSGTYEQYF	TGTGCCAGCAGTTCCTCTAGCGGAACCTACGAGCAGTACTTC
TRBV24-1	TRBJ2-7	NA	TRBD1	CATSDPRTGSSEQYF	TGTGCCACCAGTGACCCACGGACAGGGTCGTCCGAGCAGTACTTC
TRBV7-6	TRBJ2-7	NA	NA	CASSARRGGGYEQYF	TGTGCCAGCAGCGCCCGGCGGGGCGGAGGCTACGAGCAGTACTTC
TRBV7-9	TRBJ1-4	NA	TRBD1	CASRPEGQGNEKLFF	TGTGCCAGCAGACCCGAAGGACAGGGGAATGAAAAACTGTTTTTT
TRBV30	TRBJ2-1	NA	TRBD2	CAWSVGLALVGEQFF	TGTGCCTGGAGCGTGGGACTAGCCCTAGTTGGTGAGCAGTTCTTC
TRBV20-1	TRBJ2-7	NA	NA	CSARGGGEQYF	TGCAGTGCTAGAGGGGGAGGCGAGCAGTACTTC
TRBV5-4	TRBJ2-7	NA	TRBD1	CASGQGQGILEQYF	TGTGCCAGCGGCCAGGGACAGGGCATCTTGGAGCAGTACTTC
TRBV28	TRBJ2-7	NA	NA	CASSYPSGVYEQYF	TGTGCCAGCAGTTACCCTTCAGGGGTATACGAGCAGTACTTC
TRBV2	TRBJ2-7	NA	NA	CASFWDDRGPYEQYF	TGTGCCAGCTTCTGGGATGACCGGGGCCCCTACGAGCAGTACTTC
TRBV28	TRBJ2-7	NA	NA	CAIKLQDDF	TGTGCCATCAAATTACAGGACGACTTC
TRBV5-4	TRBJ2-7	NA	NA	CASSQEAAFGEQYF	TGTGCCAGCAGCCAAGAAGCGGCTTTCGGCGAGCAGTACTTC
TRBV24-1	TRBJ1-2	once	NA	CATTGRENYGYTF	TGTGCCACCACCGGCAGGGAAAACTACGGCTACACCTTC
TRBV9	TRBJ1-1	NA	NA	CASSFRKNTEAFF	TGTGCCAGCAGCTTTAGAAAGAACACTGAAGCTTTCTTT
TRBV30	TRBJ2-1	NA	NA	CAWRALSIDEQFF	TGTGCCTGGAGGGCGCTTAGCATCGATGAGCAGTTCTTC
TRBV7-2	TRBJ1-1	once	NA	CASSLLLQGTEAFF	TGTGCCAGCAGCTTACTTCTGCAGGGTACTGAAGCTTTCTTT
TRBV9	TRBJ1-1	once	NA	CASSANGLWGTEAFF	TGTGCCAGCAGCGCCAACGGGCTATGGGGCACTGAAGCTTTCTTT
TRBV20-1	TRBJ2-1	NA	NA	CSASWGDEQFF	TGCAGTGCTTCGTGGGGGGATGAGCAGTTCTTC
TRBV11-3	TRBJ2-3	NA	NA	CASSLGSLGVETDTQYF	TGTGCCAGCAGCTTAGGAAGTCTGGGAGTAGAAACAGATACGCAGTATTTT
TRBV20-1	TRBJ1-5	NA	NA	CSAGTTIDQPQHF	TGCAGCGCTGGGACCACAATTGATCAGCCCCAGCATTTT
TRBV7-9	TRBJ2-3	NA	NA	CASSTQGGFGDTQYF	TGTGCCAGCAGCACACAGGGGGGGTTTGGAGATACGCAGTATTTT
TRBV10-3	TRBJ2-3	NA	TRBD1	CAISARGQESTDTQYF	TGTGCCATCAGTGCCCGAGGACAGGAAAGCACAGATACGCAGTATTTT
TRBV3-1	TRBJ2-1	NA	NA	CASSLWRNEQFF	TGTGCCAGCAGCCTTTGGCGGAATGAGCAGTTCTTC
TRBV30	TRBJ1-5	NA	NA	CAWSIEGSQPQHF	TGTGCCTGGAGTATCGAAGGGAGTCAGCCCCAGCATTTT
TRBV20-1	TRBJ2-4	NA	TRBD1	CSARGDRENIQYF	TGCAGTGCTAGAGGGGACAGGGAAAACATTCAGTACTTC
TRBV2	TRBJ2-3	NA	TRBD2	CASRVGGGTDTQYF	TGTGCCTCACGGGTCGGCGGGGGGACAGATACGCAGTATTTT
TRBV20-1	TRBJ1-2	NA	NA	CSARSTGIAHGYTF	TGCAGTGCAAGAAGCACAGGGATAGCTCATGGCTACACCTTC